This T cell receptor (beta chain) came from a study of T cells in Graves' hyperthyroidism and ophthalmopathy. V dropped 1 base and J dropped 0 bases, with 9 bases sitting between them. The CDR3 spans 15 residues. The germline CDR1 and CDR2 sequences are SEHNR and FQNEAQ (reference sequence). Amplified TCR beta CDR3 regions came from RNA transcripts. HTBI primers were used for first-round RT-PCR of the TCR CDR3. TCRdb redid the calling of the multiplex PCR reads with MiXCR, one entry per CDR3 protein. The data show about 560,000 distinct CDR3 sequences, roughly a sixth seen once. The V gene is TRBV7-9, the J gene TRBJ1-1; D gene unclear. Sequenced: blood. This receptor was taken from a woman aged 18 to 35 with Graves' hyperthyroidism. CDR3 DNA sequence: TGTGCCAGCAGCTTAGGGGGAGTTATGAACACTGAAGCTTTCTTT. This codes for CASSLGGVMNTEAFF.